The 12 T cell receptor beta chains below all came from one sample that was sequenced in a study of spatial heterogeneity in lung cancer. From the 5' RACE reads, TCRdb called clonotypes with MiXCR, one entry per CDR3 protein. Of 45,000 or so distinct CDR3 sequences in the sample, approximately 12% were seen once. Time point of the sample: sample taken at primary tumor resection. The sequenced material consisted of unsorted whole RNA from tumor, nontumor lung or frozen PBMC. The material sequenced was PBMCs, taken at surgery. The source of these receptors is a female donor with early-stage non-small cell lung cancer.

CDR3 loop: CASSYTAGSNQPQHF. In DNA, the CDR3 is TGTGCCAGCAGTTACACCGCAGGAAGCAATCAGCCCCAGCATTTT. This sequence joins TRBV6-5 and TRBJ1-5; D is unclear. This CDR3 is 15 amino acids long. Germline V lookup: CDR1 MNHEY, CDR2 SVGAGI. With 2 bases removed from V and 1 base from J, the gap between germline ends came to 9 bases.

This clonotype was seen ten or more times. The CDR3 nucleotides are TGTGCCTGGACAGGGACAGGGCCAGATACGCAGTATTTT. Translated: CAWTGTGPDTQYF. This rearrangement joins TRBV30 to TRBJ2-3, with TRBD1 identical over 9 bases. The CDR3 spans 13 residues. Germline assignment: CDR1 GTSNPN and CDR2 SVGIG (reference sequence). J lost 4 bases, V lost 4 bases, and 3 bases had no gene match.

The chain employs TRBV5-6 and TRBJ1-1, with D hard to call. The ends were cut back, 5 bases at V and 5 bases at J, with 13 bases in the middle. The CDR3 runs to 13 residues. Germline CDR1 and CDR2: SGHDT and YYEEEE. The CDR3 DNA follows: TGTGCCAGCAGTGTCAGTCGTCGGACTGAAGCTTTCTTT. Protein product: CASSVSRRTEAFF.

The rearrangement links TRBV12-3 or TRBV12-4 to TRBJ1-4, with D unresolved. The CDR3 contains 16 residues. V lost 5 bases and J 0 bases, leaving 13 bases between the germline ends. Here the CDR3 DNA reads TGTGCCAGCAGTCCTGGGCTTGGGGCAACTAATGAAAAACTGTTTTTT. The encoded protein is CASSPGLGATNEKLFF.

The V and J genes are TRBV19 and TRBJ2-1, with D perhaps matching TRBD2 (7 bases). CDR1 LNHDA and CDR2 SQIVND come from the germline V gene (reference sequence). The CDR3 runs to 13 residues. Trimming removed 4 bases from V and 7 bases from J, with 11 bases in between. The CDR3 DNA follows: TGTGCCAGTAGTACGGGGGGCCTTAATGAGCAGTTCTTC. It specifies CASSTGGLNEQFF.

This clonotype was detected many times. The genes are TRBV14 and TRBJ2-7; tentatively, D is TRBD2 (6 bases). There are 19 residues in the CDR3. V shed 1 base and J shed 0 bases, with 22 bases lying between them. CDR1 and CDR2 from the germline V gene are SGHDN and FVKESK. CDR3 loop: CASSQAPPFQAGTSYEQYF. The CDR3 DNA follows: TGTGCCAGCAGCCAAGCCCCACCTTTCCAGGCGGGGACCTCCTACGAGCAGTACTTC.

The rearrangement uses TRBV2 and TRBJ2-1, with 10 positions matching TRBD1. There are 15 residues in the CDR3. Germline V gene lookup returns CDR1 SNHLY and CDR2 FYNNEI. V shed 7 bases and J 6 bases; nucleotides not matched to a gene: 9. CDR3 region: CASMMGTGESNEQFF. CDR3 nucleotide sequence: TGTGCCAGCATGATGGGGACAGGGGAAAGCAATGAGCAGTTCTTC. Complete variable domain (other parts from reference TRBV2 and TRBJ2-1): EPEVTQTPSHQVTQMGQEVILRCVPISNHLYFYWYRQILGQKVEFLVSFYNNEISEKSEIFDDQFSVERPDGSNFTLKIRSTKLEDSAMYFCASMMGTGESNEQFFGPGTRLTVL.

The chain combines TRBV13 with TRBJ1-2, with 9 bases lining up with TRBD1. Trimming removed 4 bases from V and 4 bases from J; junction bases left unmatched: 4. There are 14 residues in the CDR3. The germline gives CDR1 PRHDT, CDR2 FYEKMQ (reference sequence). The CDR3 region has the DNA TGTGCCAGCAGCTCCGGACAGGGGTTCTATGGCTACACCTTC. It yields the protein CASSSGQGFYGYTF.

Note on this clonotype: At one of its ends the junction is not consistent with the germline gene, which may arise from a read error. The V and J genes are TRBV18 and TRBJ2-3, with TRBD1 matching 8 bases. The germline V gene encodes CDR1 KGHSH and CDR2 LQKENI. The CDR3 is made up of 15 amino acids. The chain's CDR3 is CASSPRTGRTDTQYF. The DNA for the CDR3 is TGTGCCAGCTCCCCACGGACAGGGCGCACAGATACGCAGTATTTT.

This clonotype was observed many times. This chain links TRBV28 with TRBJ2-2, with D perhaps matching TRBD1 or TRBD2 (5 bases each). CDR3 size: 17 residues. Trimming took off 6 bases at V and 2 bases at J, with 19 bases between the two ends. The germline CDR1 and CDR2 sequences are MDHEN and SYDVKM. CDR3 nucleotide sequence: TGTGCCAGCAGCTTTACTGGGGGATGGTTAAACACCGGGGAGCTGTTTTTT. Translating it yields CASSFTGGWLNTGELFF. The full variable domain, its missing parts supplied by reference TRBV28 and TRBJ2-2, is DVKVTQSSRYLVKRTGEKVFLECVQDMDHENMFWYRQDPGLGLRLIYFSYDVKMKEKGDIPEGYSVSREKKERFSLILESASTNQTSMYLCASSFTGGWLNTGELFFGEGSRLTVL.

This clonotype showed up just a few times. The chain couples TRBV7-2 to TRBJ1-4; 7 positions match TRBD1. Germline V gives CDR1 SGHTA, CDR2 FQGNSA. Trimming cost V 5 bases and J 12 bases; bases outside gene matches: 9. This CDR3 comprises 13 residues. CDR3 sequence: CASSQTGSGELFF. The CDR3 nucleotides are TGTGCCAGCAGCCAGACAGGGTCGGGGGAACTGTTTTTT.

The chain carries TRBV4-2 and TRBJ1-2, with 7 positions matching TRBD1. V trimming: 0 bases; J trimming: 3 bases; junction bases outside the gene matches: 4. CDR3 length: 15 amino acids. CDR1 is LGHNA, CDR2 YNFKEQ, per germline. Written as DNA, the CDR3 is TGTGCCAGCAGCCAAGAACAGGGGTCAGACTATGGCTACACCTTC. It specifies CASSQEQGSDYGYTF.